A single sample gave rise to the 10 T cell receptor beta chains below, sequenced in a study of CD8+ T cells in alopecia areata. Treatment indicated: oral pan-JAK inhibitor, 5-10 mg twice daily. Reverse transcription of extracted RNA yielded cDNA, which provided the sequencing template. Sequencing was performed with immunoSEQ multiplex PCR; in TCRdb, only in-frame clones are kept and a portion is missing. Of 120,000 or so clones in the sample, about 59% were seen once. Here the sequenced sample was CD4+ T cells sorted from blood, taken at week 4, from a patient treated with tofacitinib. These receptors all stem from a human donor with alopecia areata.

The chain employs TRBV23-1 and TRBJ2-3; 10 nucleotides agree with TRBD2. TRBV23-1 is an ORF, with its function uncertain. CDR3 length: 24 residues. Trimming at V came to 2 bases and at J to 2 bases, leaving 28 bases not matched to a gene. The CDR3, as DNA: TGCGCCAGCAGTCAACTAGTCTCAGGGGATAATGCGTCTAGCGGGAGTATGGTCACAGATACGCAGTATTTT. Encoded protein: CASSQLVSGDNASSGSMVTDTQYF.

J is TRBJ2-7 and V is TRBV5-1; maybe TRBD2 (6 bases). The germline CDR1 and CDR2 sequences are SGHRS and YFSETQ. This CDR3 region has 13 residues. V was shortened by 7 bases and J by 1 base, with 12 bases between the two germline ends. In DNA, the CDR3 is TGCGCCAGCGGAGGAGGGATGTCCTACGAGCAGTACTTC. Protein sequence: CASGGGMSYEQYF.

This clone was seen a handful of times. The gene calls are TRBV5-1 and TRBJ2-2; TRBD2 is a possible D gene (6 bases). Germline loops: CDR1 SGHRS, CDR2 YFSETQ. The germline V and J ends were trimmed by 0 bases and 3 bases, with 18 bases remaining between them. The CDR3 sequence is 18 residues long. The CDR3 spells CASSLGYVFPGDTGELFF. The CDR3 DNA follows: TGCGCCAGCAGCTTGGGTTACGTGTTCCCGGGGGACACCGGGGAGCTGTTTTTT.

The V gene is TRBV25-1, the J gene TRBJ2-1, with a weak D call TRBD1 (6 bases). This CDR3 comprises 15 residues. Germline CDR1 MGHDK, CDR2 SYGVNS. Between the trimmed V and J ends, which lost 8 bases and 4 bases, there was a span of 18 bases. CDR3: CASAPGHNYYNEQFF. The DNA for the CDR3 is TGTGCCAGCGCTCCGGGACACAACTATTACAATGAGCAGTTCTTC.

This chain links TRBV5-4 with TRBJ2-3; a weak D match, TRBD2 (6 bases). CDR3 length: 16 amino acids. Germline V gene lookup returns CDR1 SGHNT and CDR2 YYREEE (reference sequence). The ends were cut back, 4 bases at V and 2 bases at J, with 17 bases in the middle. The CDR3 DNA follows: TGTGCCAGCAGCCAGGGTGGAGGGCGGGACACAGATACGCAGTATTTT. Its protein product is CASSQGGGRDTDTQYF.

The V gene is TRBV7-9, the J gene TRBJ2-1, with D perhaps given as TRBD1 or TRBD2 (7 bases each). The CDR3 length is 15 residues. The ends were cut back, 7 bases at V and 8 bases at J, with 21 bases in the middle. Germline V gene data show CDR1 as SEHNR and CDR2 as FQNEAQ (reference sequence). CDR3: CASTQTEGAGDEQFF. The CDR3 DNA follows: TGTGCCAGCACCCAAACAGAGGGGGCGGGGGATGAGCAGTTCTTC.

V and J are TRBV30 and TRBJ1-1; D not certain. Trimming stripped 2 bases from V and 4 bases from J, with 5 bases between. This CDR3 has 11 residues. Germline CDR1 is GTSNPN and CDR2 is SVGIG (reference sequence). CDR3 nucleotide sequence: TGTGCCTGGAGTCAAGGCACTGAAGCTTTCTTT. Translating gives CAWSQGTEAFF. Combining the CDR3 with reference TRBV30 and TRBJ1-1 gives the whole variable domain SQTIHQWPATLVQPVGSPLSLECTVEGTSNPNLYWYRQAAGRGLQLLFYSVGIGQISSEVPQNLSASRPQDRQFILSSKKLLLSDSGFYLCAWSQGTEAFFGQGTRLTVV.

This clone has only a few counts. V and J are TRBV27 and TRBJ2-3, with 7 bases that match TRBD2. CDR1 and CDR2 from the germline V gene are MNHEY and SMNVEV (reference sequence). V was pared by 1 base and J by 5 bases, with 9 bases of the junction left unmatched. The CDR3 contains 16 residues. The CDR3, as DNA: TGTGCCAGCAGTTTATTGGGAGGGCGGGGGAGAGATACGCAGTATTTT. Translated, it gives CASSLLGGRGRDTQYF.

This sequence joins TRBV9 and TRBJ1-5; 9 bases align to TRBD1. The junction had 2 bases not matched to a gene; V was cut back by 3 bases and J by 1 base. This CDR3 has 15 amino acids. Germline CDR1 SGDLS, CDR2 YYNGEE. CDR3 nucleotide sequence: TGTGCCAGCAGCGAGGGACAGGGCAGCAATCAGCCCCAGCATTTT. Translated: CASSEGQGSNQPQHF.

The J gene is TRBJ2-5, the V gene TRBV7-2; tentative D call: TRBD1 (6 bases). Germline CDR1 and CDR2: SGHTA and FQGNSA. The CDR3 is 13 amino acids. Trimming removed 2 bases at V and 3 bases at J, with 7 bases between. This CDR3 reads CASSLWTEETQYF. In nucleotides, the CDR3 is TGTGCCAGCAGCTTATGGACAGAAGAGACCCAGTACTTC.